The 18 T cell receptor beta chains listed next were all sequenced from one sample in a study of tumor-infiltrating lymphocytes in oesophageal squamous cell carcinoma. One entry per CDR3 protein, called by TCRdb with MiXCR from the PCR reads. Among about 18,000 distinct CDR3 sequences listed, around 40% were seen once. Sequencing was done on a sample of normal esophageal tissue next to the tumor. These TCRs come from a female donor with esophageal squamous cell carcinoma.

Points on this clonotype: A read error may be the cause here, since a much bigger clone is one base away. The V call is TRBV4-3, the J call TRBJ1-1; the match to TRBD1 covers 9 bases. Germline assignment: CDR1 LGHNA and CDR2 YSLEER. The CDR3 is made up of 17 amino acids. The trim removed 2 bases at V and 0 bases at J, leaving 7 bases unmatched. The CDR3 DNA reads TGCGCCAGCAGCCAATCCCGGACAGGGGAAATGAACACTGAAGCTTTCTTT. As protein: CASSQSRTGEMNTEAFF.

This clonotype was recorded only once. The V call is TRBV5-6, the J call TRBJ2-1; either TRBD1 or TRBD2 may fit D (6 bases each). The J call may be mistaken, given a closer DNA end match to TRBJ2-7. The CDR3 consists of 14 residues. Germline loops: CDR1 SGHDT, CDR2 YYEEEE. The CDR3 DNA reads as TGTGCCAGCAGCTTGGGTAGGGGGGCGGATGAGCAGTACTTC. Translated, it gives CASSLGRGADEQYF.

The chain has TRBV10-2 and TRBJ1-1; TRBD1 matches at 9 bases. V lost 3 bases and J lost 3; bases outside the gene matches: 8. Germline V lookup: CDR1 WSHSY, CDR2 SAAADI. The CDR3 totals 16 residues. This CDR3 is CASSDNRGLGYTEAFF. Written as DNA, the CDR3 is TGCGCCAGCAGTGACAACAGGGGGCTTGGGTACACTGAAGCTTTCTTT.

This sequence joins TRBV6-5 and TRBJ2-1, with 11 bases fitting TRBD1. The DNA end is more similar to TRBJ2-7, so the J call may be wrong. The CDR3 sequence is 15 residues long. Germline assignment: CDR1 MNHEY and CDR2 SVGAGI. CDR3 amino acids: CASSRDRGFAYEQYF. The DNA for the CDR3 is TGTGCCAGCAGCCGGGACAGGGGGTTCGCCTACGAGCAGTACTTC.

This clonotype was picked up a small number of times. The chain recombines TRBV28 with TRBJ2-5; TRBD1 matches at 8 bases. With the DNA end fitting TRBJ2-7 better, the J assignment may be wrong. The CDR3 contains 13 residues. The germline V gene has CDR1 MDHEN and CDR2 SYDVKM. The CDR3 loop reads CASQDRGRYEQYF. Here the CDR3 DNA reads TGTGCCAGCCAAGACAGGGGCAGGTACGAGCAGTACTTC.

Details on this clonotype: The CDR3 ends on some other residue instead of the conserved phenylalanine or tryptophan, so this is likely a read error. The DNA is left out, because the CDR3 cannot be placed on it with certainty; the CDR3 is given as TCRdb lists it. The gene calls are TRBV19 and TRBJ2-5; no DNA check was done on the table's D call, TRBD1. The CDR3 is made up of 18 amino acids, end residues included. Germline-derived CDR1 and CDR2 are LNHDA and SQIVND (reference sequence). CDR3: CASSAGDRGMDYGYTFGS.

This clonotype was counted ten times or more. The V gene is TRBV24-1, the J gene TRBJ2-7; TRBD2 agrees at 8 bases. V lost 9 bases and J lost 1; bases outside the gene matches: 4. The CDR3 is made up of 13 amino acids. The germline CDR1 and CDR2 sequences are KGHDR and SFDVKD. Written as DNA, the CDR3 is TGTGCCACCGGGCGCGGGAGGTCCTACGAGCAGTACTTC. Residues: CATGRGRSYEQYF.

This clonotype was observed a handful of times. With a much larger clone just one base away, this may be a read error. CDR3 DNA: TGTGCCAGCAGCTTGGTGGGAGCATACGAGCAGTTCTTC. Translating gives CASSLVGAYEQFF. This sequence joins TRBV5-5 and TRBJ2-1, with a possible D match to TRBD2 (5 bases). Trimming took 0 bases from V and 10 from J, leaving 11 bases between them. This CDR3 region has 13 residues. The germline CDR1 and CDR2 sequences are SGHKS and YYEKEE (reference sequence).

There are a few counts of this clonotype. The rearrangement joins TRBV7-3 to TRBJ2-5; no clear D. Trimming took 1 base from V and 2 from J, leaving 5 bases between them. CDR3 length: 13 residues. Looked up from germline, CDR1 is SGHTA and CDR2 is FQGTGA. For the CDR3, the DNA is TGTGCCAGCAGCTTAATGGCACAAGAGACCCAGTACTTC. Amino acid sequence: CASSLMAQETQYF.

Details on this clonotype: One end of the junction does not line up with germline, which may come from a read error. V usage is TRBV7-2 and J usage is TRBJ1-6; TRBD1 aligns across 7 bases. Per germline, CDR1 SGHTA and CDR2 FQGNSA. The CDR3 spans 15 residues. The CDR3 DNA sequence: TGTGCCAGCAGCCCATCAGGGGGGGGCCAAGAGACCCAGTACTTT. As protein: CASSPSGGGQETQYF.

CDR3 amino acids: CASSSDRGVIQEEQFF. The CDR3 DNA reads as TGTGCCAGCAGCTCGGACAGGGGGGTAATCCAGGAGGAGCAGTTCTTC. The rearrangement links TRBV7-6 to TRBJ2-1; 10 bases map to TRBD1. Trimming cost V 4 bases and J 10 bases; bases outside gene matches: 13. The CDR3 totals 16 residues. CDR1 SGHVS and CDR2 FNYEAQ come from the germline V gene.

J is TRBJ2-5 and V is TRBV7-8; D possibly matches TRBD1 or TRBD2 (5 bases each). The CDR3 is made up of 16 amino acids. The V and J ends lost 5 bases and 11 bases respectively, with 27 bases between them. CDR1 and CDR2 from the germline V gene are SGHVS and FQNEAQ. The chain's CDR3 is CASSRDGQSSYNEQYF. The CDR3 coding sequence is TGTGCCAGCAGCCGGGACGGTCAGAGCTCCTACAATGAGCAGTACTTC.

Concerning this clonotype: No conserved phenylalanine or tryptophan is present at the end of the CDR3, so a read error is the likely explanation. V usage is TRBV7-6 and J usage is TRBJ2-5, with D hard to call. The J call is in doubt because the DNA end fits TRBJ2-1 better. Germline V gene sequence: CDR1 SGHVS, CDR2 FNYEAQ. The CDR3 contains 11 residues. CDR3 bases: TGTGCCAGCAGCTTCAGCTGGGAGCAGTTCTAC. This codes for CASSFSWEQFY.

Many counts were recorded for this clonotype. Germline is not matched at one junction end, which may reflect a read error. The CDR3 nucleotides are TGTGCCAGCTCACCATCCACAGCCCTGAATTCACCCCTCCACTTC. Its protein product is CASSPSTALNSPLHF. This rearrangement joins TRBV18 to TRBJ2-5, with no clear D. The CDR3 extends over 15 amino acids. Germline V gene sequence: CDR1 KGHSH, CDR2 LQKENI. Using reference TRBV18 and TRBJ2-5 for the parts outside the CDR3, the full variable domain is NAGVMQNPRHLVRRRGQEARLRCSPMKGHSHVYWYRQLPEEGLKFMVYLQKENIIDESGMPKERFSAEFPKEGPSILRIQQVVRGDSAAYFCASSPSTALNSPLHFGPGTRLLVL.

The chain employs TRBV6-1 and TRBJ2-1, with TRBD1 matching over 11 bases. The J call is doubtful: the DNA matches TRBJ2-7 better. This CDR3 region has 14 residues. Germline values: CDR1 MNHNS, CDR2 SASEGT. This chain's CDR3 is CASSGGQGANEQYF. The CDR3 region has the DNA TGTGCCAGCAGTGGAGGACAGGGGGCGAATGAGCAGTACTTC.

This clonotype was counted once. The J gene is TRBJ2-4, the V gene TRBV7-2, with D uncertain. Trimming removed 3 bases from V and 13 bases from J, with 19 bases in between. Germline V gene lookup returns CDR1 SGHTA and CDR2 FQGNSA. This CDR3 is built from 14 residues. DNA for the CDR3: TGTGCCAGCAGCTTCGGCGGAGCCGACCATACGCAGTACTTC. Protein: CASSFGGADHTQYF.

This clonotype was observed many times. The rearrangement joins TRBV5-4 to TRBJ2-7; TRBD2 might be the D (6 bases). CDR3 length equals 16 residues. The V gene lost 4 bases and the J gene lost 0 bases, with 17 bases spanning the gap. Germline assignment: CDR1 SGHNT and CDR2 YYREEE (reference sequence). This chain's CDR3 is CASSPGEGRSSYEQYF. The CDR3 DNA is TGTGCCAGCAGCCCCGGCGAGGGGAGGTCCTCCTACGAGCAGTACTTC.

This clonotype was recorded at least ten times. V usage is TRBV2 and J usage is TRBJ1-2, with no clear D. Trimming took off 4 bases at V and 5 bases at J, with 17 bases between the two ends. Germline loops: CDR1 SNHLY, CDR2 FYNNEI. The CDR3 extends over 15 amino acids. CDR3 region: CASSVQRSLSYGYTF. CDR3 coding DNA: TGTGCCAGCAGTGTACAGAGGAGTTTAAGTTATGGCTACACCTTC.